Below are 9 T cell receptor beta chains sequenced from a single sample in a study of response to subunit inactivated influenza vaccine (dated by TCRdb to about 2018). The library was built by means of RT-PCR. This sample was sequenced with an Illumina HiSeq 2500. TCRdb itself trimmed the public reads at Q25 with fastp, ran MiXCR and retained productive beta chains. For every CDR3 protein sequence, its rows merge into one entry that carries the most common genes and DNA. The sample yields more than 600,000 distinct CDR3 sequences; about 18% were counted once. Approximately 10% of the sample is held by the ten biggest clonotypes. This material consisted of PBMCs from blood, taken more than 4 days after vaccination. The receptors derive from a man in his forties or fifties who received an inactivated influenza vaccine. Donor details come from another sample of the same person, matched by shared clones.

This clonotype was observed many times. V usage is TRBV6-5 and J usage is TRBJ2-7, with 11 bases identical to TRBD1. With 5 bases clipped from V and 5 bases from J, the junction kept 11 bases outside the gene matches. The CDR3 runs 16 residues. Germline V gives CDR1 MNHEY, CDR2 SVGAGI. Here the CDR3 reads CASSNRRTGGMNEQYF. DNA for the CDR3: TGTGCCAGCAGTAACCGACGGACAGGGGGCATGAACGAGCAGTACTTC.

The V and J genes are TRBV7-2 and TRBJ2-3, with D perhaps given as TRBD1 or TRBD2 (6 bases each). Germline V gives CDR1 SGHTA, CDR2 FQGNSA. Trimming pared 4 bases from V and 7 bases from J, leaving 24 bases between. The CDR3 extends over 17 amino acids. The CDR3 loop is CASSYEGGRAQVYTQYF. CDR3 DNA sequence: TGTGCCAGCAGCTACGAGGGGGGCAGGGCCCAGGTCTATACGCAGTATTTT.

Only a few counts were recorded for this clonotype. The chain carries TRBV10-3 and TRBJ2-3; no definite D call. CDR1 is ENHRY, CDR2 SYGVKD, per germline. V lost 2 bases to trimming and J lost 4 bases, with 4 bases between them. This CDR3 has 12 residues. CDR3 DNA sequence: TGTGCCATCAGTGAGACGGCAGATACGCAGTATTTT. This translates into CAISETADTQYF.

The chain uses TRBV5-6 and TRBJ2-7; possible D gene TRBD1, 8 bases. The CDR3 contains 17 residues. Germline CDR1 reads SGHDT; CDR2 reads YYEEEE. The V end lost 4 bases, the J end lost 4 bases, and 24 bases lay between the germline ends. The CDR3 DNA reads as TGTGCCAGCAGCCCGACAGGGGAGGGCCTGATTAATTACGAGCAGTACTTC. Amino acid sequence: CASSPTGEGLINYEQYF.

This clonotype was recorded at least ten times. The chain has TRBV20-1 and TRBJ2-1; TRBD2 matches at 9 bases. The trim removed 6 bases at V and 2 bases at J, leaving 5 bases unmatched. This CDR3 contains 14 residues. In germline, CDR1 is DFQATT, CDR2 SNEGSKA (reference sequence). The CDR3 sequence is CSASLAGPYNEQFF. For the CDR3, the DNA is TGCAGTGCGAGCCTAGCGGGGCCCTACAATGAGCAGTTCTTC.

A few counts support this clonotype. The chain is built from TRBV2 and TRBJ1-6; D ambiguous. Germline V lookup: CDR1 SNHLY, CDR2 FYNNEI. With 8 bases removed from V and 9 bases from J, the gap between germline ends came to 5 bases. The CDR3 is 10 residues long. The CDR3 reads CASGGSPLHF. CDR3 nucleotide sequence: TGTGCCAGCGGAGGTTCACCCCTCCACTTT. The full variable domain, in which reference TRBV2 and TRBJ1-6 provide the parts outside the CDR3, is EPEVTQTPSHQVTQMGQEVILRCVPISNHLYFYWYRQILGQKVEFLVSFYNNEISEKSEIFDDQFSVERPDGSNFTLKIRSTKLEDSAMYFCASGGSPLHFGNGTRLTVT.

This clonotype has only a few counts. J is TRBJ2-1 and V is TRBV20-1; D uncertain. Germline CDR1 is DFQATT and CDR2 is SNEGSKA (reference sequence). The CDR3 loop spans 15 amino acids. CDR3 protein: CRASPAALSYNEQFF. CDR3 DNA: TGCAGGGCCTCCCCGGCCGCCCTCTCCTACAATGAGCAGTTCTTC.

This chain uses TRBV25-1 with TRBJ2-3; 7 bases agree with TRBD2. The germline CDR1 and CDR2 sequences are MGHDK and SYGVNS. The CDR3 totals 18 residues. Losses at the gene ends were 0 bases for V and 2 bases for J; bases not matched to a gene: 11. CDR3 protein: CASSEYGLVSGSTDTQYF. CDR3 in DNA: TGTGCCAGCAGTGAATATGGGTTGGTTAGCGGGTCCACAGATACGCAGTATTTT.

This clonotype was counted once. A read error is possible here, since a much larger clone lies one base away. The DNA is left out, because the CDR3 cannot be placed on it with certainty; the CDR3 is given as TCRdb lists it. The chain carries TRBV29-1 and TRBJ1-2; the table's TRBD1 call for D was not verified on the DNA. The CDR3 sequence runs 12 residues, both termini included. Germline assignment: CDR1 SQVTM and CDR2 ANQGSEA. The CDR3 sequence: CSVGKGAAGYSF.